The 9 T cell receptor beta chains below all came from one sample that was sequenced in a study of blood T cell repertoires in COVID-19. Here immunoSEQ multiplex PCR was the method, and the copy in TCRdb shows in-frame clones only, minus some. Altogether roughly 250,000 clones are present, around 84% being singletons, with the ten largest covering about 1.5%. Sequenced material: PBMCs or T cells enriched from blood (not recorded which). The receptors stem from a woman between 45 and 60 years old who had recovered from COVID-19.

The CDR3 sequence is CASTQAGTGDYTEAFF. The DNA for the CDR3 is TGTGCCAGTACCCAAGCCGGGACAGGGGATTACACTGAAGCTTTCTTT. The chain has TRBV19 and TRBJ1-1, with 10 bases aligning to TRBD1. V gave up 7 bases and J gave up 3 bases; unmatched junction bases: 11. The CDR3 is made up of 16 amino acids. Germline V gene lookup returns CDR1 LNHDA and CDR2 SQIVND (reference sequence).

The chain carries TRBV19 and TRBJ2-2, with 8 bases that match TRBD1. CDR3 length: 16 amino acids. Trimming took 4 bases from V and 4 from J; bases not matched to a gene: 8. Germline-derived CDR1 and CDR2 are LNHDA and SQIVND (reference sequence). This CDR3 is CASSTRTGRGTGELFF. In nucleotides, the CDR3 is TGTGCCAGTAGTACCCGGACAGGGAGAGGCACCGGGGAGCTGTTTTTT.

This clone was observed once. The chain links TRBV6-5 to TRBJ1-1, with a weak D call TRBD1 (6 bases). The CDR3 loop spans 16 amino acids. V lost 0 bases and J 3 bases, leaving 14 bases between the germline ends. Looked up from germline, CDR1 is MNHEY and CDR2 is SVGAGI. The CDR3 nucleotides read TGTGCCAGCAGTTACTCCCCAGGGGTCTCGTACACTGAAGCTTTCTTT. Its translation: CASSYSPGVSYTEAFF.

V is TRBV11-2 and J is TRBJ1-4, with 12 bases matching TRBD1. Germline V gene sequence: CDR1 SGHAT, CDR2 FQNNGV. With V trimmed by 3 bases and J by 10 bases, 9 bases remained unmatched. The CDR3 sequence is 16 residues long. DNA of the CDR3: TGTGCCAGCAGCTTTCCCCGGGACAGGGGGCTCGGAAAACTGTTTTTT. Residues: CASSFPRDRGLGKLFF.

This chain connects TRBV7-8 to TRBJ1-2, with TRBD1 as a possible D gene (6 bases). V dropped 3 bases and J dropped 8 bases, with 13 bases sitting between them. The CDR3 runs 13 residues. Germline CDR1 SGHVS, CDR2 FQNEAQ. CDR3 region: CASSFSGGIGYTF. Here the CDR3 DNA reads TGTGCCAGCAGCTTCTCGGGGGGCATAGGCTACACCTTC.

This clone was picked up one time. The V gene is TRBV12-3 or TRBV12-4, the J gene TRBJ2-1; 9 nucleotides match TRBD2. CDR3 size: 13 residues. With V trimmed by 5 bases and J by 6 bases, 2 bases remained unmatched. CDR3 in amino acids: CASSTTSGNEQFF. CDR3 coding DNA: TGTGCCAGCAGTACGACTAGCGGCAATGAGCAGTTCTTC.

The chain links TRBV3-1 (or the pseudogene TRBV3-2) to TRBJ1-2; D perhaps matches TRBD1 (5 bases). This CDR3 contains 14 residues. The V end lost 0 bases, the J end lost 5 bases, and 10 bases lay between the germline ends. Germline V gives CDR1 LGHDT, CDR2 YNNKEL (reference sequence). The CDR3 region has the DNA TGTGCCAGCAGCCAAGAGGGGCGGGGGTATGGCTACACCTTC. Its protein product is CASSQEGRGYGYTF.

This chain connects TRBV30 to TRBJ2-2; the match to TRBD2 covers 11 bases. CDR3 length: 14 amino acids. Trimming removed 0 bases from V and 6 bases from J; junction bases left unmatched: 0. Germline CDR1 GTSNPN, CDR2 SVGIG (reference sequence). CDR3 nucleotides: TGTGCCTGGAGTGTGGGACTAGCGGCCGGGGAGCTGTTTTTT. Amino acids: CAWSVGLAAGELFF.

The CDR3 is CASSQTGGLSPLHF. As DNA, the CDR3 is TGTGCCAGCAGCCAGACAGGGGGGCTCTCACCCCTCCACTTT. This chain joins TRBV14 and TRBJ1-6; 9 bases map to TRBD1. V gave up 3 bases and J gave up 10 bases; unmatched junction bases: 4. Germline V lookup: CDR1 SGHDN, CDR2 FVKESK. This CDR3 is 14 amino acids long. The entire variable domain, with the rest obtained from reference TRBV14 and TRBJ1-6, is as follows: EAGVTQFPSHSVIEKGQTVTLRCDPISGHDNLYWYRRVMGKEIKFLLHFVKESKQDESGMPNNRFLAERTGGTYSTLKVQPAELEDSGVYFCASSQTGGLSPLHFGNGTRLTVT.